These 5 T cell receptor beta chains originate from one sample sequenced in a study of regulatory T cells in long-lasting Graves disease. TCR beta libraries were built with iRepertoire HTBI primers and Arm-PCR of CDR3 regions. TCRdb fed the multiplex PCR reads into MiXCR, producing one record per CDR3 protein. This table holds approximately 310,000 distinct CDR3 sequences, over 15% found once. Time point reported: newly diagnosed GD, antithyroid drugs for less than 3 months. Generation of the TCR library employed RNA extracted from PBMCs. The specimen was peripheral blood mononuclear cells (PBMCs), collected at new diagnosis, from a patient treated with antithyroid drugs. The receptors originated from a female donor with Graves disease.

This clonotype was detected ten times or more. This chain links TRBV7-9 with TRBJ1-2; D is undetermined. V dropped 0 bases and J dropped 5 bases, with 10 bases sitting between them. Germline CDR1 SEHNR, CDR2 FQNEAQ (reference sequence). This CDR3 is built from 14 residues. The CDR3 loop is CASSLAVGRYGYTF. DNA of the CDR3: TGTGCCAGCAGCTTAGCGGTCGGGAGGTATGGCTACACCTTC. The complete variable domain, with remaining parts taken from reference TRBV7-9 and TRBJ1-2, reads DTGVSQNPRHKITKRGQNVTFRCDPISEHNRLYWYRQTLGQGPEFLTYFQNEAQLEKSRLLSDRFSAERPKGSFSTLEIQRTEQGDSAMYLCASSLAVGRYGYTFGSGTRLTVV.

This clonotype appeared a single time. V is TRBV2 and J is TRBJ2-7; D gene ambiguous. This CDR3 has 12 residues. Germline V gene lookup returns CDR1 SNHLY and CDR2 FYNNEI. V was clipped by 6 bases and J by 3 bases, with 9 bases between them. CDR3 DNA sequence: TGTGCCAGCAGAGACGACGACTACGAGCAGTACTTC. Its protein product is CASRDDDYEQYF.

Worth noting for this clonotype: Since a much larger clone is just one base distant, this may be a read error. The chain couples TRBV19 to TRBJ2-1; tentative D call: TRBD2 (5 bases). CDR3 length: 11 residues. Germline V gene data show CDR1 as LNHDA and CDR2 as SQIVND (reference sequence). The CDR3: CATWREGERFF. CDR3 nucleotide sequence: TGTGCCACTTGGCGAGAGGGTGAGCGGTTCTTC.

A few counts support this clonotype. The chain links TRBV6-2 or TRBV6-3 to TRBJ2-1, with D unresolved. Germline CDR1 reads MNHEY; CDR2 reads SVGEGT. V gave up 7 bases and J gave up 7 bases, with 14 bases separating them. The CDR3 is 13 amino acids. The CDR3 nucleotides read TGTGCCAGCACAGTGTCCGACGGTAATGAGCAGTTCTTC. It translates to CASTVSDGNEQFF.

This clonotype has a handful of counts. This chain links TRBV5-1 with TRBJ2-7; D might be TRBD2 (6 bases). Germline CDR1 SGHRS, CDR2 YFSETQ. There are 13 residues in the CDR3. V was shortened by 3 bases and J by 3 bases, with 10 bases between the two germline ends. CDR3 sequence reads: CASSSAGIYEQYF. CDR3 in DNA: TGCGCCAGCAGCTCCGCGGGGATCTACGAGCAGTACTTC.